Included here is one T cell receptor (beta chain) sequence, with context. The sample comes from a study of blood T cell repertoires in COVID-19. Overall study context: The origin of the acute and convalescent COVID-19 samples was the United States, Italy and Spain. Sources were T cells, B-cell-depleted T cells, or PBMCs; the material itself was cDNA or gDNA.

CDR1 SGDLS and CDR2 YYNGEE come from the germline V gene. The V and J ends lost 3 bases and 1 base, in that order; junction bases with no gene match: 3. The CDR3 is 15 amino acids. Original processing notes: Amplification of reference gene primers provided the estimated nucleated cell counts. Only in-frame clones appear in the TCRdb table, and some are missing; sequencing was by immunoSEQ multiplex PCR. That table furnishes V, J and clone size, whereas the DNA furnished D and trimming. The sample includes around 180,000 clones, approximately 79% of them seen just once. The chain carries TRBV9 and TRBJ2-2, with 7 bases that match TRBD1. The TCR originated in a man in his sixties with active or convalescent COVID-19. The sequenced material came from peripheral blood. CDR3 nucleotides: TGTGCCAGCAGCGGTTCAGGGGGGAACACCGGGGAGCTGTTTTTT. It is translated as CASSGSGGNTGELFF.